This T cell receptor beta chain was profiled in a study of T cell changes during pregnancy in multiple sclerosis. Per the germline V gene, CDR1 is SGDLS and CDR2 is YYNGEE. CDR3 size: 15 residues. With 3 bases clipped from V and 1 base from J, the junction kept 4 bases outside the gene matches. The repertoire was sequenced with immunoSEQ multiplex PCR; TCRdb's copy has only in-frame clones and lacks some. The sample yields 76,000 or so clones, around 95% seen once. The source of this sequence is a female donor in good health, enrolled as a control in a pregnancy study. The sample was peripheral blood, taken in the second trimester of pregnancy. This rearrangement joins TRBV9 to TRBJ1-3; 7 positions match TRBD1. The CDR3 nucleotides read TGTGCCAGCAGCGGACAGGGACAGTCTGGAAACACCATATATTTT. Translation: CASSGQGQSGNTIYF.